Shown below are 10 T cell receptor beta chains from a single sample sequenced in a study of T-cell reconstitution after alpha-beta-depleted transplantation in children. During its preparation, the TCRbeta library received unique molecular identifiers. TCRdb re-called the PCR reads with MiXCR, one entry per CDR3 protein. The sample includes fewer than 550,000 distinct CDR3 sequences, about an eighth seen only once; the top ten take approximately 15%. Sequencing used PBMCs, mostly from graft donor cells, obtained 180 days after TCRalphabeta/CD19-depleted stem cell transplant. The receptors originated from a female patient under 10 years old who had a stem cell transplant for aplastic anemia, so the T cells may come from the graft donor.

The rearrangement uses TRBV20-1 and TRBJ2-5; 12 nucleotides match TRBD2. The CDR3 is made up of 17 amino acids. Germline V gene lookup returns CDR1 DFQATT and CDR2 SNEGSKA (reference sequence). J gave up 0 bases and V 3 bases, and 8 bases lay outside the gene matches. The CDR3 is CSASPLAGGGYQETQYF. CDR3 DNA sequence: TGCAGTGCTAGTCCACTAGCGGGAGGAGGATACCAAGAGACCCAGTACTTC.

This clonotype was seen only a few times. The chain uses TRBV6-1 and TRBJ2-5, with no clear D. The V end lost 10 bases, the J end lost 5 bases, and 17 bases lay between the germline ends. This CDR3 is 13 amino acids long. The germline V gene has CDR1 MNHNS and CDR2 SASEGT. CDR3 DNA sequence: TGTGCCACCGCAGCCGGACCTAGGGAGACCCAGTACTTC. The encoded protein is CATAAGPRETQYF.

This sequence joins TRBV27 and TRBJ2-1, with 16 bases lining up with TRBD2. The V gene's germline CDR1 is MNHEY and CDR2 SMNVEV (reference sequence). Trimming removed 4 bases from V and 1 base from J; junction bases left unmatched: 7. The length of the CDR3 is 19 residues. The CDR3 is CASSSPPGLAGGSYNEQFF. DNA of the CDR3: TGTGCCAGCAGTTCGCCTCCGGGACTAGCGGGAGGGTCCTACAATGAGCAGTTCTTC.

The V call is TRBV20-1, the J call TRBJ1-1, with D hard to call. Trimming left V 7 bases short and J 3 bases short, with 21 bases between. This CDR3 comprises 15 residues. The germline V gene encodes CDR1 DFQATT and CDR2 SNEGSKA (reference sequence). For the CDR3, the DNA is TGCAGTGGGATGATGATCGGTGGGAGGGACACTGAAGCTTTCTTT. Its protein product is CSGMMIGGRDTEAFF.

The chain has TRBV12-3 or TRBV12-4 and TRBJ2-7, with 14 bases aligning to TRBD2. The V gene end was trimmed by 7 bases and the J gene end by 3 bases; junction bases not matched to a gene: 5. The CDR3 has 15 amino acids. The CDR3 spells CASTRLAGGFYEQYF. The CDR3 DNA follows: TGTGCCAGCACCAGACTAGCGGGAGGGTTCTACGAGCAGTACTTC.

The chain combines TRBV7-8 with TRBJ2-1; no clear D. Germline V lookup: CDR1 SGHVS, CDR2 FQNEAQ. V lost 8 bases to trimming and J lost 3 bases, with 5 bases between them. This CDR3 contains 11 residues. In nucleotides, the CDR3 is TGTGCCAGCCTCTTCTACAATGAGCAGTTCTTC. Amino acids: CASLFYNEQFF.

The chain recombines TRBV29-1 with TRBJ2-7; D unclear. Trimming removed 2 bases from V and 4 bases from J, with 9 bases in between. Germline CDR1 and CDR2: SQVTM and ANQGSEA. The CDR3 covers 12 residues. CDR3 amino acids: CSVEPRRYEQYV. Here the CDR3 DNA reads TGCAGCGTTGAACCCAGGCGATACGAGCAGTACGTC.

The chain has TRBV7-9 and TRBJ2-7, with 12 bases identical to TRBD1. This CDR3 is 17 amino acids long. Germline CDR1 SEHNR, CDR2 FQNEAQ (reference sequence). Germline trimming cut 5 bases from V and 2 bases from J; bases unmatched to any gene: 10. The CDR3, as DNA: TGTGCCAGCAGCCCTCAACCGGGACAGGGGGCTCCCTACGAGCAGTACTTC. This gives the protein CASSPQPGQGAPYEQYF. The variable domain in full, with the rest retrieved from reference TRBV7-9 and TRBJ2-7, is DTGVSQNPRHKITKRGQNVTFRCDPISEHNRLYWYRQTLGQGPEFLTYFQNEAQLEKSRLLSDRFSAERPKGSFSTLEIQRTEQGDSAMYLCASSPQPGQGAPYEQYFGPGTRLTVT.

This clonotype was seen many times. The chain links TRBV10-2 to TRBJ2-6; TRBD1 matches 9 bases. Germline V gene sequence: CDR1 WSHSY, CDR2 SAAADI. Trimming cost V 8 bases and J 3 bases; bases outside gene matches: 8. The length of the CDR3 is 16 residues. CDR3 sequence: CASGGQGSDGANVLTF. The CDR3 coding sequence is TGCGCCAGCGGGGGACAGGGTTCGGATGGGGCCAACGTCCTGACTTTC.

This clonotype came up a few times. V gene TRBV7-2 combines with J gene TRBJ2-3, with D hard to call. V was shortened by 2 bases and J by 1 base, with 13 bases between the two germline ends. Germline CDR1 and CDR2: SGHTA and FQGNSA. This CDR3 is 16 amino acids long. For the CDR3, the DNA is TGTGCCAGCAGCTTACCACCATACACTGGCACAGATACGCAGTATTTT. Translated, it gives CASSLPPYTGTDTQYF.